The present T cell receptor beta chain was sequenced within a study of blood T cell repertoires in COVID-19. Study overall: COVID-19 samples collected from the United States, Italy and Spain covered acute and convalescent phases. In each case, the material was cDNA or gDNA derived from T cells, B-cell-depleted T cells, or PBMCs.

The CDR3 is made up of 15 amino acids. The germline V gene encodes CDR1 MGHRA and CDR2 YSYEKL. The V end was cut by 4 bases, the J end by 1 base, with 13 bases between. Methods used by the authors: Counts of nucleated cells, estimated from reference gene primer amplification, were obtained. Using immunoSEQ multiplex PCR, the repertoire was profiled, and TCRdb retains in-frame clones only, with some absent. Clonal size and the V and J genes are those of that table, whereas D and trimming came from the DNA. The sample lists 88,000 or so clones, 79% seen once, with 24% in the top ten. This clone was seen once.

Sequencing used peripheral blood. This sequence joins TRBV4-1 and TRBJ1-2, with unresolved D. The clonotype comes from a human donor in a cohort sampled during active COVID-19. CDR3 sequence (DNA): TGCGCCAGCAGCCGTGCCGTCGGGGTTAACTATGGCTACACCTTC. This codes for CASSRAVGVNYGYTF.